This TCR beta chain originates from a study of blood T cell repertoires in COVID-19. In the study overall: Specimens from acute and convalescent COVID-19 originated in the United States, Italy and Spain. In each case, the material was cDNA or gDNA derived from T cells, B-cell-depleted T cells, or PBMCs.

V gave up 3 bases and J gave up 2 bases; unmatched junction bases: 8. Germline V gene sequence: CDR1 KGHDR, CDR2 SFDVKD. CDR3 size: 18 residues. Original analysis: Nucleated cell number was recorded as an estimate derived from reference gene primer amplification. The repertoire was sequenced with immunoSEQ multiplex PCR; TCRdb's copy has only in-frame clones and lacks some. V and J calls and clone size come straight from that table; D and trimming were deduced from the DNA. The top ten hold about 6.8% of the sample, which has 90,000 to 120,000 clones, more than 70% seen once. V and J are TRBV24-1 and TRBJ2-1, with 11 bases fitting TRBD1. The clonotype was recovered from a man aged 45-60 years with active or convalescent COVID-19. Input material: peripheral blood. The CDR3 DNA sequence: TGTGCCACCAGTGATCCCCTCCGGACAGGGGGCGCCTACAATGAGCAGTTCTTC. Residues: CATSDPLRTGGAYNEQFF.